This TCR beta chain is drawn from a study of blood T cells in healthy people across ages. Study-level findings and limits: Higher diversity and more naive CD4+ cells were features of long-lived donors, compared to aged donors.

This clonotype has only a few counts. What it binds is unknown. With a J-beta primer mix and a sample-barcoded 5' primer, a second PCR ran about 7 to 12 cycles. A single record per CDR3 protein comes from TCRdb applying MiXCR to the 5' RACE reads. The data contain around 800,000 distinct CDR3 sequences, about 45% of them seen just once; the ten biggest clones take up roughly 20%. Investigators took approximately 10 milliliters of peripheral blood from every donor. Germline V CDR1 and CDR2: SGHTA, FQGNSA. Trimming took 7 bases from V and 2 from J; bases not matched to a gene: 7. This CDR3 has 14 amino acids.

The sequencing sample was made of blood. This clonotype was sampled from an elderly man in good health. The chain has TRBV7-2 and TRBJ2-7, with 8 bases identical to TRBD1. The CDR3, as DNA: TGTGCCAGCACCTACGTGGACAGGGCCTACGAGCAGTACTTC. Encoded protein: CASTYVDRAYEQYF.